The rows below give T cell receptor beta chains drawn from one sample of a study of breast tumors, draining lymph nodes, adjacent tissues. MiXCR was run by TCRdb on the multiplex PCR reads, yielding one entry per CDR3 protein. The sample gives more than 80,000 distinct CDR3 sequences, roughly 33% of which show up once; around 6% is in the top ten. What was sequenced was axillary lymph node tissue. These TCRs come from a female donor with breast cancer. Some clones in this sample may be carry-over from other donors' samples. Both conserved end residues are part of each CDR3. D genes are given only for firm matches. Rows give clone size only sometimes, using once, few, many, or a class for an expanded clone.

D: TRBD1
size: many
V: TRBV6-1
J: TRBJ2-7
length: 15
CDR3: CASSEAAGQGAPKYF
DNA: TGTGCCAGCAGTGAAGCGGCGGGACAGGGGGCGCCTAAGTACTTC

D: TRBD1
size: many
V: TRBV4-3
J: TRBJ1-2
length: 16
CDR3: CASSQDGTGTDYGYTF
DNA: TGCGCCAGCAGCCAAGATGGGACCGGGACAGACTATGGCTACACCTTC

D: TRBD1
size: few
V: TRBV27
J: TRBJ1-4
length: 16
CDR3: CASSLWWDRGPEKLFF
DNA: TGTGCCAGCAGTTTATGGTGGGACAGGGGGCCAGAAAAACTGTTTTTT

D: TRBD1
size: many
V: TRBV2
J: TRBJ1-5
length: 14
CDR3: CASSGQGGGQPQHF
DNA: TGTGCCAGCAGCGGACAGGGAGGAGGTCAGCCCCAGCATTTT

D: TRBD1
size: many
V: TRBV28
J: TRBJ1-2
length: 12
CDR3: CASSRGTGRYTF
DNA: TGTGCCAGCAGTCGCGGGACAGGGCGCTACACCTTC

D: .
size: many
V: TRBV4-3
J: TRBJ1-5
length: 16
CDR3: CASSQDLRTSNQPQHF
DNA: TGCGCCAGCAGCCAAGATCTCAGAACAAGCAATCAGCCCCAGCATTTT

D: .
size: many
V: TRBV15
J: TRBJ1-4
length: 21
CDR3: CATSLTYLERQAKRANEKLFF
DNA: TGTGCCACCAGCCTTACTTATTTGGAGCGACAGGCTAAGCGGGCTAATGAAAAACTGTTTTTT

D: TRBD2
size: .
V: TRBV7-4
J: TRBJ2-5
length: 15
CDR3: CASSERGREGETQYF
DNA: TGTGCCAGCAGCGAAAGAGGGCGGGAGGGAGAGACCCAGTACTTC

D: TRBD2
size: .
V: TRBV13
J: TRBJ2-5
length: 14
CDR3: CASIPGLAGETQYF
DNA: TGTGCCAGCATCCCGGGACTAGCAGGAGAGACCCAGTACTTC

D: .
size: .
V: TRBV2
J: TRBJ2-7
length: 14
CDR3: CASSVQVGSYEQYF
DNA: TGTGCCAGCAGCGTACAGGTGGGCTCCTACGAGCAGTACTTC

D: .
size: many
V: TRBV3-1
J: TRBJ2-1
length: 15
CDR3: CASSQLGSSYNEQFF
DNA: TGTGCCAGCAGCCAGCTAGGGAGCTCCTACAATGAGCAGTTCTTC

D: TRBD2
size: many
V: TRBV10-1
J: TRBJ2-3
length: 17
CDR3: CASSEQGLAGVIDTQYF
DNA: TGCGCCAGCAGTGAGCAGGGACTAGCGGGAGTGATAGATACGCAGTATTTT

D: .
size: few
V: TRBV7-3
J: TRBJ1-1
length: 14
CDR3: CASSLLRINTEAFF
DNA: TGTGCCAGCAGCTTACTCCGAATCAACACTGAAGCTTTCTTT

D: .
size: .
V: TRBV7-9
J: TRBJ2-2
length: 12
CDR3: CASSQRAGALFF
DNA: TGTGCCAGCAGCCAAAGGGCAGGGGCTCTGTTTTTT

D: TRBD1
size: .
V: TRBV7-2
J: TRBJ2-7
length: 14
CDR3: CASSSRDRGSEQYF
DNA: TGCGCCAGCAGCTCCCGAGACAGGGGCAGCGAGCAGTACTTC

D: .
size: once
V: TRBV9
J: TRBJ2-3
length: 18
CDR3: CASSEGGAGWDPTDTQYF
DNA: TGTGCCAGCAGCGAGGGGGGGGCGGGGTGGGACCCGACAGATACGCAGTATTTT

D: TRBD1
size: many
V: TRBV7-3
J: TRBJ2-1
length: 15
CDR3: CASSLVGTGDDEQFF
DNA: TGTGCCAGCAGCCTGGTTGGGACAGGGGATGATGAGCAGTTCTTC

D: .
size: .
V: TRBV5-6
J: TRBJ1-1
length: 15
CDR3: CASSLEGELNTEAFF
DNA: TGTGCCAGCAGCTTGGAGGGGGAATTGAACACTGAAGCTTTCTTT

D: .
size: .
V: TRBV18
J: TRBJ1-2
length: 14
CDR3: CASSRSGDDYGYTF
DNA: TGTGCCAGCTCACGGTCAGGTGATGACTATGGCTACACCTTC

D: .
size: .
V: TRBV20-1
J: TRBJ1-1
length: 12
CDR3: CSARPRGTEAFF
DNA: TGCAGTGCTAGACCTCGGGGCACTGAAGCTTTCTTT

D: .
size: many
V: TRBV11-2
J: TRBJ2-5
length: 14
CDR3: CASSFGGSRETQYF
DNA: TGTGCCAGCAGCTTCGGAGGGTCTCGGGAGACCCAGTACTTC

D: .
size: .
V: TRBV7-8
J: TRBJ1-6
length: 15
CDR3: CASRPGDSYNSPLHF
DNA: TGTGCCAGCAGACCCGGAGACAGTTATAATTCACCCCTCCACTTT

D: .
size: many
V: TRBV2
J: TRBJ1-3
length: 11
CDR3: CASSTGNTIYF
DNA: TGTGCCAGCAGTACCGGAAACACCATATATTTT

D: .
size: many
V: TRBV12-3/TRBV12-4
J: TRBJ2-7
length: 14
CDR3: CASSLPGPFYEQYF
DNA: TGTGCCAGCAGTTTGCCGGGACCGTTCTACGAGCAGTACTTC

D: TRBD1
size: .
V: TRBV6-2/TRBV6-3
J: TRBJ1-1
length: 14
CDR3: CASGPDRGTTEAFF
DNA: TGTGCCAGCGGACCGGACAGGGGTACGACTGAAGCTTTCTTT

D: .
size: many
V: TRBV2
J: TRBJ2-3
length: 15
CDR3: CASSGTTVGRDTQYF
DNA: TGTGCCAGCAGTGGAACGACAGTGGGTAGGGATACGCAGTATTTT